This entry features one T cell receptor beta chain sequence. The CDR3 consists of 15 residues. Trimming removed 7 bases from V and 4 bases from J; junction bases left unmatched: 8. In germline, CDR1 is MNHNS, CDR2 SASEGT. Constant-region reverse primers amplified full-length variable regions, followed by semi-nested Nested Universal Primer A PCR. TCRdb re-analysed the 5' RACE reads in MiXCR, keeping a single row per CDR3 protein. Seen here are over 55,000 distinct CDR3 sequences, 25% to 35% observed once, and the top ten hold about 2.3%. The sequence was collected from a female donor with breast cancer. Sequencing input: tumor-infiltrating naive CD4+ T cells sorted from the breast tumor. Documented subset: naive CD4+ T cells, CD4+CD45RA+CD25-. The V gene is TRBV6-1, the J gene TRBJ2-2, with 8 bases aligning to TRBD1. CDR3 DNA sequence: TGTGCCAGCAACCCCCGGGACAGGATCACCGGGGAGCTGTTTTTT. Amino acids: CASNPRDRITGELFF.